This T cell receptor (beta chain) was retrieved from a study of blood T cell repertoires in COVID-19. On the study more broadly: Donors in the United States, Italy and Spain gave samples during acute or convalescent COVID-19. Sources were T cells, B-cell-depleted T cells, or PBMCs; the material itself was cDNA or gDNA.

The CDR3 is 11 residues long. Germline V gene lookup returns CDR1 SGHVS and CDR2 FNYEAQ. Trimming stripped 2 bases from V and 8 bases from J, with 6 bases between. As handled by the study authors: The authors estimated nucleated cell counts from reference gene primer amplification. Method: immunoSEQ multiplex PCR; TCRdb's copy keeps in-frame clones and lacks some. That table furnishes V, J and clone size, whereas the DNA furnished D and trimming. The data hold nearly 35,000 clones, with more than 75% observed a single time. Sequences were obtained from peripheral blood. The TCR originated in a man between 65 and 85 years old with acute or convalescent COVID-19. The gene calls are TRBV7-6 and TRBJ1-1; no reliable D call. Here the CDR3 DNA reads TGTGCCAGCAGCTTACAGTTAGAAGCTTTCTTT. It yields the protein CASSLQLEAFF.